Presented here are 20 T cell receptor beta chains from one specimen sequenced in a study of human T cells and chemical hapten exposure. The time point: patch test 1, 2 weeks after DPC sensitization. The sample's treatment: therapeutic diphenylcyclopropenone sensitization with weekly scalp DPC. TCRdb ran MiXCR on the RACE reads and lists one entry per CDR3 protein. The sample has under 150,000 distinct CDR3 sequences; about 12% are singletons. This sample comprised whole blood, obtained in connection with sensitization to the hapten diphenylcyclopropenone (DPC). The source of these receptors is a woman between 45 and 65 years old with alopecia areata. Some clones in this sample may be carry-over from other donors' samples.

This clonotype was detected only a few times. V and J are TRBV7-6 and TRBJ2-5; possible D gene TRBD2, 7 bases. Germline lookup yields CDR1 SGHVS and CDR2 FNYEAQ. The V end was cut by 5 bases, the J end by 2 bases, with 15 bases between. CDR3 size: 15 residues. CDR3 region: CASSALRGLQETQYF. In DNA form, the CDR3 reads TGTGCCAGCAGCGCTCTGCGGGGGCTTCAAGAGACCCAGTACTTC.

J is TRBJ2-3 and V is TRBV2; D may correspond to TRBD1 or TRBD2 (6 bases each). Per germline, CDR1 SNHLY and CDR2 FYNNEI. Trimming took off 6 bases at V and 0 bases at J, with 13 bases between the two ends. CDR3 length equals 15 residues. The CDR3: CASSWGASSTDTQYF. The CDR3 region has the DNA TGTGCCAGCAGCTGGGGGGCTTCTAGCACAGATACGCAGTATTTT.

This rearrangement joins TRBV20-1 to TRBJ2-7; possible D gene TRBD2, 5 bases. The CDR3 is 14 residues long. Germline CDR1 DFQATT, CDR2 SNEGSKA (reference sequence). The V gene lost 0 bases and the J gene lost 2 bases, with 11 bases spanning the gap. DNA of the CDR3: TGCAGTGCTAGAGAAGGCGGGCCTCCCTACGAGCAGTACTTC. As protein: CSAREGGPPYEQYF.

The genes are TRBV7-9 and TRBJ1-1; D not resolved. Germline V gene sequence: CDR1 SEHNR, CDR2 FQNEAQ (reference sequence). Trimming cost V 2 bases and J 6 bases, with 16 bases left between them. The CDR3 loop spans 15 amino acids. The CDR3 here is CASSLSHQSWAEAFF. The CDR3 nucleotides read TGTGCCAGCAGCTTAAGCCACCAGTCGTGGGCTGAAGCTTTCTTT.

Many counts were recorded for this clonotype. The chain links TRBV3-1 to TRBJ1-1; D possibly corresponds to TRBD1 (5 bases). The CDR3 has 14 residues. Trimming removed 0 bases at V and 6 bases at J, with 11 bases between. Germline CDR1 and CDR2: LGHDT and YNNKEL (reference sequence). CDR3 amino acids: CASSQDGATAEAFF. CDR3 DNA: TGTGCCAGCAGCCAAGACGGTGCGACAGCTGAAGCTTTCTTT.

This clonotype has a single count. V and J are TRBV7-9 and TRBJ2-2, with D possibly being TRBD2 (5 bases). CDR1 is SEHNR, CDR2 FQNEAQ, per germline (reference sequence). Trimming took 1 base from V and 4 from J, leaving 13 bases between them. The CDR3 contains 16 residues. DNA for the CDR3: TGTGCCAGCAGCTTAGAACTACCGGGGATCACCGGGGAGCTGTTTTTT. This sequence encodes CASSLELPGITGELFF. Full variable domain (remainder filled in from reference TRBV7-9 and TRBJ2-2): DTGVSQNPRHKITKRGQNVTFRCDPISEHNRLYWYRQTLGQGPEFLTYFQNEAQLEKSRLLSDRFSAERPKGSFSTLEIQRTEQGDSAMYLCASSLELPGITGELFFGEGSRLTVL.

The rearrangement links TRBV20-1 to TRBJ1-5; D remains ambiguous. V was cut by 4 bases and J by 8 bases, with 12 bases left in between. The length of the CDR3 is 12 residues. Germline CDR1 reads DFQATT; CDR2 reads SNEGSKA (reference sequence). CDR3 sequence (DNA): TGCAGTGCTAAGGATCGAGTCAAGCCCCAGCATTTT. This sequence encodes CSAKDRVKPQHF.

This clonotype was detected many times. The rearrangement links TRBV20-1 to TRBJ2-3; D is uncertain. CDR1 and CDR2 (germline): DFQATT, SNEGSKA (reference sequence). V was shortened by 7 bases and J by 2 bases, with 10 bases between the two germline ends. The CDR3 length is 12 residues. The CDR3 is CSVPDLTDTQYF. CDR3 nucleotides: TGCAGTGTCCCGGATCTCACAGATACGCAGTATTTT.

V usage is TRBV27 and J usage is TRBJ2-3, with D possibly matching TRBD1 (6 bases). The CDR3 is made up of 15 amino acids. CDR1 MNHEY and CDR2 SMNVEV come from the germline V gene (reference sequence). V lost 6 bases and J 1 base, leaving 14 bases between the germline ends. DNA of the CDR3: TGTGCCAGCAGAACAGGGATTCCGGGCACAGATACGCAGTATTTT. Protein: CASRTGIPGTDTQYF.

CDR3: CASSPSLTSGGYEQYF. As DNA, the CDR3 is TGTGCCAGCTCACCAAGCCTGACTAGCGGGGGTTACGAGCAGTACTTC. V and J are TRBV18 and TRBJ2-7; TRBD2 agrees at 12 bases. With V trimmed by 2 bases and J by 4 bases, 6 bases remained unmatched. The CDR3 has 16 residues. From germline, CDR1 is KGHSH and CDR2 LQKENI. The full variable domain, with the rest looked up from reference TRBV18 and TRBJ2-7, is NAGVMQNPRHLVRRRGQEARLRCSPMKGHSHVYWYRQLPEEGLKFMVYLQKENIIDESGMPKERFSAEFPKEGPSILRIQQVVRGDSAAYFCASSPSLTSGGYEQYFGPGTRLTVT.

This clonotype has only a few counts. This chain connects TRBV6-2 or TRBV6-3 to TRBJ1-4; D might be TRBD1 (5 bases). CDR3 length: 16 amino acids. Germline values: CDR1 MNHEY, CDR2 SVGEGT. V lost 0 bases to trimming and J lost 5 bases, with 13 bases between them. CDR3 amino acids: CASSYSTGRRNEKLFF. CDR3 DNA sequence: TGTGCCAGCAGTTACTCTACGGGACGGAGAAATGAAAAACTGTTTTTT.

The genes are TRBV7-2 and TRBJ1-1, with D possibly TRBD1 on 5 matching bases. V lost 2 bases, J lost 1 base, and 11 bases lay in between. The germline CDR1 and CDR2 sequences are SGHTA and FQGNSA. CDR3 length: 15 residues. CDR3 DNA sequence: TGTGCCAGCAGCTTATCCCTGACAGAGAACACTGAAGCTTTCTTT. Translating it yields CASSLSLTENTEAFF.

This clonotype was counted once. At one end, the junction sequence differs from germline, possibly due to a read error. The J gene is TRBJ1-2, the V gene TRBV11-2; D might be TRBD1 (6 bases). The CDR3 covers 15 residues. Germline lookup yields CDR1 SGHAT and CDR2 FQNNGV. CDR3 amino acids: CVSSSYRVMSYGYTF. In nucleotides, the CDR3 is TGTGTCAGCAGCTCCTACAGGGTAATGTCCTATGGCTACACCTTC.

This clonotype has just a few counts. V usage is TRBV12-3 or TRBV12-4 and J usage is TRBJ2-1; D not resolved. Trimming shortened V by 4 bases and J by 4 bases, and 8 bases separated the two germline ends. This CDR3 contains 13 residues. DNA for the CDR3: TGTGCCAGCAGTTCTATCAATTACAATGAGCAGTTCTTC. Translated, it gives CASSSINYNEQFF.

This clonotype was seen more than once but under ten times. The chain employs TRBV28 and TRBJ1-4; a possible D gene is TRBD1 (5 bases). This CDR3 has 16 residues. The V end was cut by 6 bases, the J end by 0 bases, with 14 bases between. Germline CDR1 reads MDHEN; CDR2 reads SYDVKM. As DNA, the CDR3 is TGTGCCAGCAGCAGTCCAGGGCGAACAACTAATGAAAAACTGTTTTTT. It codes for CASSSPGRTTNEKLFF. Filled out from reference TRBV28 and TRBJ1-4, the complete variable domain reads DVKVTQSSRYLVKRTGEKVFLECVQDMDHENMFWYRQDPGLGLRLIYFSYDVKMKEKGDIPEGYSVSREKKERFSLILESASTNQTSMYLCASSSPGRTTNEKLFFGSGTQLSVL.

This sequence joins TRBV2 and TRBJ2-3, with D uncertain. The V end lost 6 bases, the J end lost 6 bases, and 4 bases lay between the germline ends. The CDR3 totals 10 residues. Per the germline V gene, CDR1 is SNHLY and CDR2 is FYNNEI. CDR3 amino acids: CASRLDTQYF. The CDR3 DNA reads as TGTGCCAGCAGGCTCGATACGCAGTATTTT. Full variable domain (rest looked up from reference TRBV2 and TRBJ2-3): EPEVTQTPSHQVTQMGQEVILRCVPISNHLYFYWYRQILGQKVEFLVSFYNNEISEKSEIFDDQFSVERPDGSNFTLKIRSTKLEDSAMYFCASRLDTQYFGPGTRLTVL.

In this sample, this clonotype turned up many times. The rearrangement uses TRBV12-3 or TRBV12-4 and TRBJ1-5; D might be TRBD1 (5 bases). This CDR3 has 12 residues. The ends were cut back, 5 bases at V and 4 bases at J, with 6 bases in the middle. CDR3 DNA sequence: TGTGCCAGCAGTCGGGGGAATCAGCCCCAGCATTTT. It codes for CASSRGNQPQHF.

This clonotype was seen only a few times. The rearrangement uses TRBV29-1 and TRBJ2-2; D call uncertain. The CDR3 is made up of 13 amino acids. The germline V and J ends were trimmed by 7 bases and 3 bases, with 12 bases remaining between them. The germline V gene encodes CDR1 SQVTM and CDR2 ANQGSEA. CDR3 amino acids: CSAAERYTGELFF. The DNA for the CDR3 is TGCAGCGCCGCAGAGAGGTACACCGGGGAGCTGTTTTTT.

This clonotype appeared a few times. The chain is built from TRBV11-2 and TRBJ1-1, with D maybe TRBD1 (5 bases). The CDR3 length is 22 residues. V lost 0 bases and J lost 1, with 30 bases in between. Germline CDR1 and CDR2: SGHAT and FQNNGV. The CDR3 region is CASSLDSALRFVFGTSNTEAFF. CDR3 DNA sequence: TGTGCCAGCAGCTTAGATTCGGCTCTTAGATTCGTTTTTGGGACCTCGAACACTGAAGCTTTCTTT.

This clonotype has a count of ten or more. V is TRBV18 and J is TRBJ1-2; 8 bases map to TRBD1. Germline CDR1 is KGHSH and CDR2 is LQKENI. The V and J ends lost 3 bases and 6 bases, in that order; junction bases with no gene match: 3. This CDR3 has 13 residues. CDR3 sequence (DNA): TGTGCCAGCTCACCGGACAGGGAGCATGGCTACACCTTC. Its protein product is CASSPDREHGYTF.